This record concerns one T cell receptor (beta chain) sequence. Its cognate antigen is unknown. TCRdb keeps only in-frame clones here, not all; method: immunoSEQ multiplex PCR. The sample lists roughly 150,000 clones, around 88% occurring once. This CDR3 has 16 residues. Germline CDR1 is LNHDA and CDR2 is SQIVND (reference sequence). Trimming cost V 3 bases and J 5 bases; bases outside gene matches: 13. The sample is drawn from a study of T cell responses to AZD1222 COVID-19 vaccine. The study's findings and limits: Breadth and depth of Spike-specific TCRs rose after two AZD1222 doses. Sampling captured repertoires only after the peak T cell response.

Second-dose groups at about 4 or about 12 weeks were pooled. This chain connects TRBV19 to TRBJ2-7; 7 bases map to TRBD1. The TCR was taken from an adult who received the AZD1222 COVID-19 vaccine. Sample: peripheral blood, taken 28 days after the second AZD1222 dose. The CDR3 region has the DNA TGTGCCAGTAGTATCTGGACACCGACAGGGCGGGACGAGCAGTACTTC. Translating gives CASSIWTPTGRDEQYF.